The rows below give T cell receptor beta chains drawn from one sample of a study of beta chain features in type 1 diabetes. Generated by immunoSEQ multiplex PCR, the TCRdb table keeps only in-frame clones and is missing some. Of 900,000 or so clones listed, under 20% were seen once; the top ten hold 0.02% to 0.025%. Sequencing used naive CD4+ T cells from blood. The receptor source for this set is a woman younger than 30 in good health. Both conserved end residues are part of each CDR3. D genes are given only for firm matches. Rows may omit the clone size; those that give it use once, few, many or a size class.

>-|14|TRBJ1-5|few|TRBV6-1
TGTGCCAGCATCCCAGCCTTAGTAGGGCAGCCCCAGCATTTT
CASIPALVGQPQHF
>-|14|TRBJ2-7|few|TRBV5-1
TGCGCCAGCAGCTTGGACAGTGAAGCCTACGAGCAGTACTTC
CASSLDSEAYEQYF
>-|13|TRBJ1-2|-|TRBV6-5
TGTGCCAGCAGGCTCGGAGTCGACTATGGCTACACCTTC
CASRLGVDYGYTF
>-|12|TRBJ2-7|-|TRBV28
TGTGCCACCAGGCGATCCTCCTACGAGCAGTACTTC
CATRRSSYEQYF
>TRBD2|13|TRBJ2-7|-|TRBV5-6
TGTGCCAGCAGCCATCGACTAGCATACGAGCAGTACTTC
CASSHRLAYEQYF
>TRBD1|15|TRBJ1-2|-|TRBV4-3
TGCGCCAGCAGCCAACAGGGACAGTCCTACTATGGCTACACCTTC
CASSQQGQSYYGYTF
>-|15|TRBJ1-1|-|TRBV18
TGTGCCAGCTCACCGAGCAGGGTTGTTGTAGCTGAAGCTTTCTTT
CASSPSRVVVAEAFF
>-|15|TRBJ2-5|-|TRBV4-3
TGCGCCAGCAGCCAAGAACCCGGGCTCGCGGAGACCCAGTACTTC
CASSQEPGLAETQYF
>-|14|TRBJ2-1|few|TRBV18
TGTGCCAGCTCACTTGGAACTGAGCGAAATGAGCAGTTCTTC
CASSLGTERNEQFF
>-|13|TRBJ2-7|few|TRBV29-1
TGCAGCGCCCGGACAGATCACTCCTACGAGCAGTACTTC
CSARTDHSYEQYF
>-|16|TRBJ2-1|few|TRBV4-3
TGCGCCAGCAGTCAAGATTCCCGGACCCATGACAATGAGCAGTTCTTC
CASSQDSRTHDNEQFF
>-|15|TRBJ2-7|-|TRBV5-1
TGCGCCAGCAGCTTGGTGGGGAGCGACGTATACGAGCAGTACTTC
CASSLVGSDVYEQYF
>-|12|TRBJ2-7|-|TRBV6-6
TGTGCCAGCAGCTCCAGGGGCTACGAGCAGTACTTC
CASSSRGYEQYF
>-|18|TRBJ1-5|-|TRBV21-1
TGTGCCAGCAGCCCTCCCTGGACGGATCGGGGTACCAATCAGCCCCAGCATTTT
CASSPPWTDRGTNQPQHF
>TRBD2|16|TRBJ2-5|few|TRBV4-2
TGTGCCAGCAGCCAACTAGCGGGAGTCAGCCTTCCCACCCAGTACTTC
CASSQLAGVSLPTQYF
>-|14|TRBJ1-1|-|TRBV9
TGTGCCAGCAGCGTGAGGGGGATAGACACTGAAGCTTTCTTT
CASSVRGIDTEAFF
>-|11|TRBJ1-2|few|TRBV20-1
TGCAGTGCTACAGAGGACTATGGCTACACCTTC
CSATEDYGYTF